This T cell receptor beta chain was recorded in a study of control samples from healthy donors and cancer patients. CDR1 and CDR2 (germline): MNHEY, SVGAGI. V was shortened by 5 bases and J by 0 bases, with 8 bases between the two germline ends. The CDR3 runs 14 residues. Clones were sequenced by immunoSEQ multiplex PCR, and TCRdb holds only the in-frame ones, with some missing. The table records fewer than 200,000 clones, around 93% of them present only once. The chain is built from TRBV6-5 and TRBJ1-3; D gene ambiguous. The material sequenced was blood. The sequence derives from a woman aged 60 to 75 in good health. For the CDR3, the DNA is TGTGCCAGCAGTAGCGTGGACTCTGGAAACACCATATATTTT. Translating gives CASSSVDSGNTIYF.